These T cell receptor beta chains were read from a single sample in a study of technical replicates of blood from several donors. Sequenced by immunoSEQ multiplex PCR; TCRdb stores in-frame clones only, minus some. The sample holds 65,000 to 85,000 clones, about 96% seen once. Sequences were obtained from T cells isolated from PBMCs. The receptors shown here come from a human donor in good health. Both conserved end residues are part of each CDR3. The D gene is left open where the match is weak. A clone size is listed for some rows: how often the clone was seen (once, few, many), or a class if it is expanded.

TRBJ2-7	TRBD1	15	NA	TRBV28	CASSLRDRGYYEQYF	TGTGCCAGCAGTCTCCGGGACAGGGGTTACTACGAGCAGTACTTC
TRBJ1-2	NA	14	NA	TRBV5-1	CASSLEGVNYGYTF	TGCGCCAGCAGCTTGGAGGGGGTTAACTATGGCTACACCTTC
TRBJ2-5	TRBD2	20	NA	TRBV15	CATSTQSRTSGRGYQETQYF	TGTGCCACCAGCACCCAATCTCGGACTAGCGGGAGGGGGTACCAAGAGACCCAGTACTTC
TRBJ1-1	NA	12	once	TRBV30	CAWSPGRAEAFF	TGTGCCTGGAGTCCGGGTCGCGCTGAAGCTTTCTTT
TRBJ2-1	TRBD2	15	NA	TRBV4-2	CASTPAGGHYNEQFF	TGTGCCAGCACCCCTGCGGGGGGCCACTACAATGAGCAGTTCTTC
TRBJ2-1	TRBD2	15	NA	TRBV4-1	CASSQSGLAAYEQFF	TGCGCCAGCAGCCAATCGGGACTAGCTGCGTATGAGCAGTTCTTC
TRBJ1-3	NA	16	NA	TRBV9	CASSPSGSRSGNTIYF	TGTGCCAGCAGCCCTTCTGGTTCGCGATCTGGAAACACCATATATTTT
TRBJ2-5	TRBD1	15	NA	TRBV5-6	CASSLPGTGWETQYF	TGTGCCAGCAGCTTGCCCGGGACAGGCTGGGAGACCCAGTACTTC
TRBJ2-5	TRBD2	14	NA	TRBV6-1	CASSSGGADETQYF	TGTGCCAGCAGTAGCGGGGGGGCCGATGAGACCCAGTACTTC
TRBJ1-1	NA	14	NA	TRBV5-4	CASSLSGGVVEAFF	TGTGCCAGCAGCTTGTCCGGGGGGGTGGTGGAAGCTTTCTTT
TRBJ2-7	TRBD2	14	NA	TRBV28	CASSPGGAGYEQYF	TGTGCCAGCAGTCCGGGAGGGGCTGGGTACGAGCAGTACTTC
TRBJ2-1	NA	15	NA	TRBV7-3	CASSLKGPWSAEQFF	TGTGCCAGCAGCTTAAAGGGGCCCTGGTCCGCTGAGCAGTTCTTC
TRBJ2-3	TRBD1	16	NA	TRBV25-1	CASSEKAQGAQDTQYF	TGTGCCAGCAGTGAAAAGGCACAGGGGGCCCAAGATACGCAGTATTTT
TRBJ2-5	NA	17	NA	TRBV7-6	CASSLASLGALKETQYF	TGTGCCAGCAGCTTAGCCAGTTTGGGGGCGCTTAAGGAGACCCAGTACTTC
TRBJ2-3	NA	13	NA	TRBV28	CAGGGVSTDTQYF	TGTGCCGGAGGTGGGGTTAGCACAGATACGCAGTATTTT
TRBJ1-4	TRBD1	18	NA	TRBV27	CASSSTGGSLITNEKLFF	TGTGCCAGCAGTTCTACAGGGGGCAGCTTAATAACTAATGAAAAACTGTTTTTT
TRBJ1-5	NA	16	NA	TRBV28	CASSPRFARGNQPQHF	TGTGCCAGCAGCCCACGTTTCGCCAGGGGTAATCAGCCCCAGCATTTT
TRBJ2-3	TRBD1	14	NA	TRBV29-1	CSVDLQGHRDTQYF	TGCAGCGTTGACCTACAGGGGCATCGAGATACGCAGTATTTT
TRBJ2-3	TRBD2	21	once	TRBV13	CASSLVKREGPDSYSTDTQYF	TGTGCCAGCAGCTTAGTAAAGCGGGAGGGCCCAGACAGTTATAGCACAGATACGCAGTATTTT
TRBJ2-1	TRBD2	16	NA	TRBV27	CASSLLRTSGTWEQFF	TGTGCCAGCAGTTTACTCAGGACTAGCGGGACATGGGAGCAGTTCTTC
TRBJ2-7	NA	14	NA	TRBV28	CASSPTGEPAEQYF	TGTGCCAGCAGTCCCACTGGAGAGCCAGCCGAGCAGTACTTC
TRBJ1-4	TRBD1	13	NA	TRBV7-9	CASSSGTAGKLFF	TGTGCCAGCAGCTCCGGGACAGCCGGGAAACTGTTTTTT
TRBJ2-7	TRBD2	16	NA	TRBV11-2	CASSSRGLASSYEQYF	TGTGCCAGCAGCTCCCGGGGACTAGCTTCCTCCTACGAGCAGTACTTC
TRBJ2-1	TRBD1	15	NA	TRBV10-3	CAISAPGQGYNEQFF	TGTGCCATCAGTGCACCGGGACAGGGATACAATGAGCAGTTCTTC
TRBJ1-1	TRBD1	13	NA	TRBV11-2	CASSLDRTGEAFF	TGTGCCAGCAGCTTAGATCGGACAGGGGAAGCTTTCTTT
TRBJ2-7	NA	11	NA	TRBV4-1	CASRRGYEQYF	TGCGCCAGCAGACGGGGATACGAGCAGTACTTC
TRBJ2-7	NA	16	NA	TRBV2	CASSFINREGNYEQYF	TGTGCCAGCAGTTTCATTAACAGGGAGGGGAACTACGAGCAGTACTTC
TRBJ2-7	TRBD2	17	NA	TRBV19	CASSTGLAGAKVGEQYF	TGTGCCAGTAGTACTGGACTAGCGGGAGCTAAAGTAGGTGAGCAGTACTTC
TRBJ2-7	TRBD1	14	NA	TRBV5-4	CASSFRDRGNEQYF	TGTGCCAGCAGCTTCCGGGACAGGGGGAACGAGCAGTACTTC
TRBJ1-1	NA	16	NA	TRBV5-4	CASSLGQTSPNTEAFF	TGTGCCAGCAGCTTGGGTCAAACATCACCGAACACTGAAGCTTTCTTT
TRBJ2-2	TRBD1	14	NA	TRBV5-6	CASSRTGGTGELFF	TGTGCCAGCAGCCGGACAGGGGGTACCGGGGAGCTGTTTTTT
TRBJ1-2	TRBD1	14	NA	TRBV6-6	CASSYGTDYYGYTF	TGTGCCAGCAGTTACGGGACAGACTACTATGGCTACACCTTC
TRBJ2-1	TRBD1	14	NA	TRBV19	CASTNRGGDNEQFF	TGTGCCAGTACGAACAGGGGTGGCGACAATGAGCAGTTCTTC
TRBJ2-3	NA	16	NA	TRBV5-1	CASSLKRFFGTDTQYF	TGCGCCAGCAGCTTGAAACGGTTTTTCGGCACAGATACGCAGTATTTT